The 5 T cell receptor beta chains given below trace back to one sample, sequenced in a study of cytomegalovirus exposure and HLA in healthy donors. With 60 Vbeta and 13 Jbeta primers, the PCR was carried out. TCRdb's copy holds only in-frame clones and misses some; the assay was immunoSEQ multiplex PCR. The table includes some 160,000 clones, about four fifths detected once. Sequencing was carried out using PBMCs. These receptors all come from a woman aged 45-65 years in good health and CMV-seronegative.

The chain has TRBV7-2 and TRBJ1-3; D call uncertain. The CDR3 sequence is 16 residues long. With 1 base removed from V and 2 bases from J, the gap between germline ends came to 12 bases. The germline CDR1 and CDR2 sequences are SGHTA and FQGNSA. The CDR3 coding sequence is TGTGCCAGCAGCTTAGTTTGGCAGCGAACTGGAAACACCATATATTTT. Encoded protein: CASSLVWQRTGNTIYF.

The J gene is TRBJ2-2, the V gene TRBV19, with a weak D call TRBD1 (5 bases). V lost 8 bases and J lost 6, with 10 bases in between. Germline V gives CDR1 LNHDA, CDR2 SQIVND (reference sequence). The CDR3 sequence is 12 residues long. The CDR3 reads CASQGEAGELFF. The CDR3 DNA reads TGTGCCAGTCAAGGGGAAGCCGGGGAGCTGTTTTTT.

J is TRBJ2-2 and V is TRBV12-5, with 7 bases fitting TRBD2. V was clipped by 0 bases and J by 1 base; unmatched bases: 8. CDR3 length: 18 residues. The V gene's germline CDR1 is LGHNT and CDR2 FRNRAP. The CDR3 sequence: CASGLVTEGLKNTGELFF. The CDR3 nucleotides are TGTGCTAGTGGTTTGGTAACTGAGGGACTAAAGAACACCGGGGAGCTGTTTTTT.

This chain uses TRBV27 with TRBJ1-1; 9 bases map to TRBD1. The CDR3 contains 15 residues. The junction had 9 bases not matched to a gene; V was cut back by 5 bases and J by 5 bases. CDR1 MNHEY and CDR2 SMNVEV come from the germline V gene (reference sequence). The CDR3 nucleotides read TGTGCCAGCAGTCAGACAGGGGGGTTCTTTACTGAAGCTTTCTTT. Its translation is CASSQTGGFFTEAFF.

This sequence joins TRBV2 and TRBJ2-5; tentative D call: TRBD1 (6 bases). V was clipped by 7 bases and J by 4 bases, with 13 bases between them. Germline assignment: CDR1 SNHLY and CDR2 FYNNEI. The CDR3 loop spans 13 amino acids. The DNA for the CDR3 is TGTGCCAGCACGAGTGTAGGGGGAGAGACCCAGTACTTC. It specifies CASTSVGGETQYF.